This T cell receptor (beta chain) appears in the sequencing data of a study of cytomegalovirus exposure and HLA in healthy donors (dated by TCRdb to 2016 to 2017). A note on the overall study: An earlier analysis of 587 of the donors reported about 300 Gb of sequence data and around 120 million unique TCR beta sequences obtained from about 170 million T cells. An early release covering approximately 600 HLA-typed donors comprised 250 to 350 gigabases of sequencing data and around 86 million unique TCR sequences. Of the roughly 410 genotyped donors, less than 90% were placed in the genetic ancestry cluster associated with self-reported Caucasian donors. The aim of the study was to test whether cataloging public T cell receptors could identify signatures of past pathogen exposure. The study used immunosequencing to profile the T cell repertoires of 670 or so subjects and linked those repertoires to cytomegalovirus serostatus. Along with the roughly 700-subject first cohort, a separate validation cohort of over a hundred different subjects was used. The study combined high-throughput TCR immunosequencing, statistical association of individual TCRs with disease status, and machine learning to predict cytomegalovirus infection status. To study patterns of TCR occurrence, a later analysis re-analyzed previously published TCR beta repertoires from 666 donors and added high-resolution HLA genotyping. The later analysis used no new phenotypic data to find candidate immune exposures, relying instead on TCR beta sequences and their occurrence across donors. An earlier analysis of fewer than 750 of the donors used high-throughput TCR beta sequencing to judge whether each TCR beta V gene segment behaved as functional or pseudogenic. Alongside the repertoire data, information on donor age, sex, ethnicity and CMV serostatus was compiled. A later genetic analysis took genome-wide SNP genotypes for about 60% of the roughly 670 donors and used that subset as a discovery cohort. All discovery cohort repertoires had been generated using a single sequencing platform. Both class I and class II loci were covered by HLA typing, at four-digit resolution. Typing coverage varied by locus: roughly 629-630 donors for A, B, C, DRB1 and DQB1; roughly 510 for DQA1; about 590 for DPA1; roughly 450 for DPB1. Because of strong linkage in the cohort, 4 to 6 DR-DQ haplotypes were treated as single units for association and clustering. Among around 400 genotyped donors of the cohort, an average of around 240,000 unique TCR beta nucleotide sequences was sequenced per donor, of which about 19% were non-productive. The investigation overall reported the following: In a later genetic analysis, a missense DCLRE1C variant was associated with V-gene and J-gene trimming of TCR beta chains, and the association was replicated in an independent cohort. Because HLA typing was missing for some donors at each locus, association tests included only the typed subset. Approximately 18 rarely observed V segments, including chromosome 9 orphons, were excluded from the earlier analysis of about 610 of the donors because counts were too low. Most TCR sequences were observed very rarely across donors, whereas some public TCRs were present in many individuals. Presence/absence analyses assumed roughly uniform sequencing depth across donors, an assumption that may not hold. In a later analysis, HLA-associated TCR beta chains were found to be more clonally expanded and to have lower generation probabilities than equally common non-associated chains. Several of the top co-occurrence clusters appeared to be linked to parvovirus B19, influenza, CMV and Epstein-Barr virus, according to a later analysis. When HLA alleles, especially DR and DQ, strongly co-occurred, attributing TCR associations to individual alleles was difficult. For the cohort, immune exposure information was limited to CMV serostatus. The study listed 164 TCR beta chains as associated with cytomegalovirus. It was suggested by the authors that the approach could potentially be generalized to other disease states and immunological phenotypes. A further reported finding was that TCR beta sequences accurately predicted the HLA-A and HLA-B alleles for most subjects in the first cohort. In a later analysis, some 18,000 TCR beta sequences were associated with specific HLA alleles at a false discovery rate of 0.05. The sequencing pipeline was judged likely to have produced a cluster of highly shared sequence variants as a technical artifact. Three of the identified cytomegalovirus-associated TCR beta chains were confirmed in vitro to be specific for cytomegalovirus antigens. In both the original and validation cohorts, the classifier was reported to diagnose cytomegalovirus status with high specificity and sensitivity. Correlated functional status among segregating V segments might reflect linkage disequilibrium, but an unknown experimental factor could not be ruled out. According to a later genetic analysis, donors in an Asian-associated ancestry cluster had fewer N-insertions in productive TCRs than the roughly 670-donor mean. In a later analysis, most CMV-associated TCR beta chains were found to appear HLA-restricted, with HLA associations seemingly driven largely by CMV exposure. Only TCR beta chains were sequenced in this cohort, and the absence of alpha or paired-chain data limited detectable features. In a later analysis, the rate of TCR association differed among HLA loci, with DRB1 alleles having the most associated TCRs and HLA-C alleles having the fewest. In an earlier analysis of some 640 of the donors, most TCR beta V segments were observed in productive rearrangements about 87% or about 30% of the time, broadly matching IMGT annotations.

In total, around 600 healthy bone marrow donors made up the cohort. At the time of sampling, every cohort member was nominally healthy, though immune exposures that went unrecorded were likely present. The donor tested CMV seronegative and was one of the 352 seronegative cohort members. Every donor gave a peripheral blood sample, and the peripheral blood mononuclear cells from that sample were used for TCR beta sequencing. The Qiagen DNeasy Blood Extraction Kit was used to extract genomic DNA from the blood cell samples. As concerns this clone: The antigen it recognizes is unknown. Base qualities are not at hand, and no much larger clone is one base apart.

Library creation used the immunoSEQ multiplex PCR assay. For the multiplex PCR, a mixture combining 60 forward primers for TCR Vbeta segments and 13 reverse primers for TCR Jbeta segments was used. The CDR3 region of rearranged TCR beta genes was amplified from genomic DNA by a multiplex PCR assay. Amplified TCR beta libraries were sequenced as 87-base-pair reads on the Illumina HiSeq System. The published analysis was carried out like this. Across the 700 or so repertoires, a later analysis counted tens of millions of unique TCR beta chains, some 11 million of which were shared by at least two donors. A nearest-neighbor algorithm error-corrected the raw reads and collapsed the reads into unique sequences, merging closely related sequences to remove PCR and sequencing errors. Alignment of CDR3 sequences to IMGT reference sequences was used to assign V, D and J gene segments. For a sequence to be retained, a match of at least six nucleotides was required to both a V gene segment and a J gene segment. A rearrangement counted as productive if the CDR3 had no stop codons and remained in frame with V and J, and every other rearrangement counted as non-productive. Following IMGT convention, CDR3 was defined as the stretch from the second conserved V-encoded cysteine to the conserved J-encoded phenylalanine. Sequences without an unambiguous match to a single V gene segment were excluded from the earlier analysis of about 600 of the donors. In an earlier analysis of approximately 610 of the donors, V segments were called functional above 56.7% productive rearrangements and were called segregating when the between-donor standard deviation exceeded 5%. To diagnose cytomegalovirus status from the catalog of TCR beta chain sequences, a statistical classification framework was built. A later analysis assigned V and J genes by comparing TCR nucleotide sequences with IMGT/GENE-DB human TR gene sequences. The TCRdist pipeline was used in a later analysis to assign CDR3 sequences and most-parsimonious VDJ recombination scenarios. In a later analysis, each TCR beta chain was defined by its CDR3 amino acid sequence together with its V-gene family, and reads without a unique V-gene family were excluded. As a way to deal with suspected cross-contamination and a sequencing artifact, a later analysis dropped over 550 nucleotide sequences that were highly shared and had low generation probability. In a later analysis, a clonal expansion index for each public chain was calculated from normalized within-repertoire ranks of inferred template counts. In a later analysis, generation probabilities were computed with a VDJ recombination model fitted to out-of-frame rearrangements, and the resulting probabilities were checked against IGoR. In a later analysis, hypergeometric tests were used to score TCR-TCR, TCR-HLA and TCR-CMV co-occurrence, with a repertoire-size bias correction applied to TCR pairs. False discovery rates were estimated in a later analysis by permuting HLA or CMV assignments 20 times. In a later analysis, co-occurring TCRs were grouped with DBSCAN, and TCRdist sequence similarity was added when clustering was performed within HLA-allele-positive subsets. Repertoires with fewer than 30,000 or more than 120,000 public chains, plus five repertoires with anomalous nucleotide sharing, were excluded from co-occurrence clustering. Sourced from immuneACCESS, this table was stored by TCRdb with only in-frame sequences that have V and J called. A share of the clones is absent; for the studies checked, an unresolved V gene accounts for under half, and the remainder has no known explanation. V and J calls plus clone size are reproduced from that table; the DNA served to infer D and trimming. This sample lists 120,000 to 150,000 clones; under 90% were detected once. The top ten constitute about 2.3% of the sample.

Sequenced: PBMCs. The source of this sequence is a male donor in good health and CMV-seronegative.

The DNA reads as follows: TGTGCCAGCAGCCCCCGGAGGGGCGCCTACAATGAGCAGTTCTTC. Protein translation: CASSPRRGAYNEQFF. Recombination linked TRBV13 to TRBJ2-1; the D segment could be TRBD2, given 6 matching bases. According to the germline V gene (reference sequence), CDR1 reads PRHDT and CDR2 reads FYEKMQ. CDR3 length: 15 amino acids, cysteine to phenylalanine. The retained sequence is limited to the CDR3, 45 bases, with the frame set at the first base. V gives up 5 bases and J gives up 2 bases, and the segment between their germline ends measures 13 bases.